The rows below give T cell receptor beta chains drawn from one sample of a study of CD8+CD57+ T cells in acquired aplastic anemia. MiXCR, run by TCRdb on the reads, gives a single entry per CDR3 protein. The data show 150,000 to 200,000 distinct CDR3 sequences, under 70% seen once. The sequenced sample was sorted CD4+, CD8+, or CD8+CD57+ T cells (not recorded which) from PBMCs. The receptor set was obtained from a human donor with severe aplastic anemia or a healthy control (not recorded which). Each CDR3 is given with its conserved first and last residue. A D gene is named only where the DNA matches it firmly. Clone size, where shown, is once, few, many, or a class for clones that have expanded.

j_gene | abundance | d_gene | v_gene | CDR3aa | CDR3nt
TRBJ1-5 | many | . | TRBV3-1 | CASSQVPTGGQPQHF | TGTGCCAGCAGCCAAGTTCCGACAGGCGGCCAGCCCCAGCATTTT
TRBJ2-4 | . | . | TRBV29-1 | CSVDGGQNIQYF | TGCAGCGTTGATGGGGGGCAAAACATTCAGTACTTC
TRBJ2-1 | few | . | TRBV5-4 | CASSFGAGPYNEQFF | TGTGCCAGCAGCTTTGGGGCAGGGCCCTACAATGAGCAGTTCTTC
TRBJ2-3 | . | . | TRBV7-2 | CASISGVVGTDTQYF | TGTGCCAGCATCTCAGGGGTAGTAGGTACAGATACGCAGTATTTT
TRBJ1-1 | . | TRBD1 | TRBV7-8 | CASSPGDRKNTEAFF | TGTGCCAGCAGCCCAGGGGACAGAAAGAACACTGAAGCTTTCTTT
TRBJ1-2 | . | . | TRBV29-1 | CSVEISDGYTF | TGCAGCGTTGAAATCAGTGATGGCTACACCTTC
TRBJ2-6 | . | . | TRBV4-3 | CASSQEGGTSGANVLTF | TGCGCCAGCAGCCAAGAGGGTGGTACCTCTGGGGCCAACGTCCTGACTTTC
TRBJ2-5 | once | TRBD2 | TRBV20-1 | CSAQHWTSGTQETQYF | TGCAGTGCTCAACACTGGACTAGCGGAACTCAAGAGACCCAGTACTTC
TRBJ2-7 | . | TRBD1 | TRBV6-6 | CASSNTGQVLGEQYF | TGTGCCAGCAGCAATACGGGACAGGTGCTGGGCGAGCAGTACTTC
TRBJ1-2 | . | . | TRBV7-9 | CASSLMGGRDYGYTF | TGTGCCAGCAGCTTAATGGGGGGCCGTGACTATGGCTACACCTTC
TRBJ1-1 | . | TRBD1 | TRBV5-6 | CASSSGRTGGPEAFF | TGTGCCAGCAGCTCCGGGAGGACAGGGGGGCCTGAAGCTTTCTTT
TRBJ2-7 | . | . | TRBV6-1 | CASGIGRNYEQYF | TGTGCCAGCGGTATAGGACGGAACTACGAGCAGTACTTC
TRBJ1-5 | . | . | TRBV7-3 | CASSLWGSPNQPQHF | TGTGCCAGCAGCTTATGGGGTTCCCCAAATCAGCCCCAGCATTTT
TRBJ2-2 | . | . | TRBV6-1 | CASREGQLFF | TGTGCCAGCAGAGAGGGACAGCTGTTTTTT
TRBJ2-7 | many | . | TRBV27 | CASGGLHEQYF | TGTGCCAGCGGGGGGTTACACGAGCAGTACTTC
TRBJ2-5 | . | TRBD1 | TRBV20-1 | CSARVQDRGETQYF | TGCAGTGCTAGAGTGCAAGACAGGGGAGAGACCCAGTACTTC
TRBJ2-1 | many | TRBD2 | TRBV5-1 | CASSLWPAGGPRNEQFF | TGCGCCAGCAGCTTGTGGCCCGCGGGGGGGCCGAGGAATGAGCAGTTCTTC
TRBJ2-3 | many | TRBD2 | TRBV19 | CASYVSGGITDTQYF | TGTGCCAGTTACGTTAGCGGGGGAATCACAGATACGCAGTATTTT
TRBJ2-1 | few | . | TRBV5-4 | CASSLGRGYNEQFF | TGTGCCAGCAGCTTGGGCAGGGGTTACAATGAGCAGTTCTTC
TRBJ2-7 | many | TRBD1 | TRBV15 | CATSRDLGTGIEQYF | TGTGCCACCAGCAGAGATTTGGGGACAGGTATCGAGCAGTACTTC
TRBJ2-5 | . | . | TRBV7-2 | CASSTWRRETQYF | TGTGCCAGCAGCACGTGGAGGAGAGAGACCCAGTACTTC
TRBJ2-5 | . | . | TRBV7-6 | CASSLAVEGETQYF | TGTGCCAGCAGTTTAGCTGTAGAGGGAGAGACCCAGTACTTC
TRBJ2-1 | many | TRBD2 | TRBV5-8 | CASSLDQRGYNEQFF | TGTGCCAGCAGCTTGGACCAGCGGGGCTACAATGAGCAGTTCTTC
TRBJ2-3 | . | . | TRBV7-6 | CASSSPAWVTDTQYF | TGTGCCAGCAGCTCCCCAGCGTGGGTCACAGATACGCAGTATTTT
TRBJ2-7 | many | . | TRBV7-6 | CASSLGRDTGSYEQYF | TGTGCCAGCAGCTTAGGCAGGGACACGGGCTCCTACGAGCAGTACTTC
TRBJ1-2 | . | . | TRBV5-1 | CASRVDQQHGYTF | TGCGCCAGCAGGGTGGACCAACAGCATGGCTACACCTTC
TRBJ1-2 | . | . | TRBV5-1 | CASRYARGYGYTF | TGCGCCAGCAGATATGCTAGGGGCTATGGCTACACCTTC
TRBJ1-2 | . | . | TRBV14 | CASSFEGNYGYTF | TGTGCCAGCAGTTTCGAGGGGAACTATGGCTACACCTTC
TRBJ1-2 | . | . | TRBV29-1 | CSVEDRVGNYGYTF | TGCAGCGTTGAAGATCGGGTAGGGAACTATGGCTACACCTTC
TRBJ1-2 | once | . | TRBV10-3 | CAISGVSGYGYTF | TGTGCCATCAGTGGCGTATCGGGCTATGGCTACACCTTC
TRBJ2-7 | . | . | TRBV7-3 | CASSVEGTYEQYF | TGTGCCAGCAGTGTCGAGGGAACCTACGAGCAGTACTTC
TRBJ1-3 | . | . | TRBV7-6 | CASSKAGGEAGNTIYF | TGTGCCAGCAGCAAGGCGGGCGGGGAGGCTGGAAACACCATATATTTT
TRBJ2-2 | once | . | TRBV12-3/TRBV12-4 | CASGGVGYTGELFF | TGTGCCAGCGGAGGGGTAGGGTACACCGGGGAGCTGTTTTTT
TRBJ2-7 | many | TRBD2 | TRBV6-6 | CASYGLAGGESYEQYF | TGTGCCAGCTACGGACTAGCGGGGGGGGAATCCTACGAGCAGTACTTC
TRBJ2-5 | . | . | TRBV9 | CASSDRGRNQETQYF | TGTGCCAGCAGCGATCGAGGCAGGAACCAAGAGACCCAGTACTTC
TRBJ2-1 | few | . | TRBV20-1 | CSANWREQFF | TGCAGTGCTAATTGGCGGGAGCAGTTCTTC
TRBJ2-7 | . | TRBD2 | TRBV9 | CASSVDTSGTREQYF | TGTGCCAGCAGCGTAGACACTTCCGGGACTAGGGAGCAGTACTTC
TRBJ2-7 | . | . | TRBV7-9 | CASSFSSGGRQGADEQYF | TGTGCCAGCAGCTTTTCGAGCGGGGGGCGACAGGGGGCCGACGAGCAGTACTTC
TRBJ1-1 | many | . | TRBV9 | CASSEYKVVTEAFF | TGTGCCAGCAGCGAATACAAAGTTGTCACTGAAGCTTTCTTT
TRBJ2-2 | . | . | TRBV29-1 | CSVGGLGRRIGELFF | TGCAGCGTTGGTGGGTTGGGGCGCAGGATCGGGGAGCTGTTTTTT
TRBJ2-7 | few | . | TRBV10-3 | CAISESGGSTYEQYF | TGTGCCATCAGTGAGTCGGGGGGATCGACCTACGAGCAGTACTTC
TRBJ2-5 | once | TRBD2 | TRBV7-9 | CASSYSGGPRKTQYF | TGTGCCAGCAGCTATTCGGGGGGGCCTCGAAAGACCCAGTACTTC
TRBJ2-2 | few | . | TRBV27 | CASSLMVATGELFF | TGTGCCAGCAGTTTAATGGTGGCAACCGGGGAGCTGTTTTTT
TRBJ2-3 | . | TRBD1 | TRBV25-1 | CASSEHGWGTGSTDTQYF | TGTGCCAGCAGTGAACACGGGTGGGGGACAGGGAGCACAGATACGCAGTATTTT
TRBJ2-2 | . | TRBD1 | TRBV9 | CASSATDRGRTGELFF | TGTGCCAGCAGCGCGACCGACAGGGGGCGAACCGGGGAGCTGTTTTTT
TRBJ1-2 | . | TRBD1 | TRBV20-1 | CSANSVGGQFGYTF | TGCAGTGCTAATTCGGTGGGGGGACAGTTCGGCTACACCTTC
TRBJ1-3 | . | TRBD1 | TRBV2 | CASSGRDRGSDTIYF | TGTGCCAGCAGTGGCCGGGACAGAGGGTCAGACACCATATATTTT
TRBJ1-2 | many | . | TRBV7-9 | CASSPIMQGHLGYTF | TGTGCCAGCAGCCCCATTATGCAGGGACATTTGGGCTACACCTTC